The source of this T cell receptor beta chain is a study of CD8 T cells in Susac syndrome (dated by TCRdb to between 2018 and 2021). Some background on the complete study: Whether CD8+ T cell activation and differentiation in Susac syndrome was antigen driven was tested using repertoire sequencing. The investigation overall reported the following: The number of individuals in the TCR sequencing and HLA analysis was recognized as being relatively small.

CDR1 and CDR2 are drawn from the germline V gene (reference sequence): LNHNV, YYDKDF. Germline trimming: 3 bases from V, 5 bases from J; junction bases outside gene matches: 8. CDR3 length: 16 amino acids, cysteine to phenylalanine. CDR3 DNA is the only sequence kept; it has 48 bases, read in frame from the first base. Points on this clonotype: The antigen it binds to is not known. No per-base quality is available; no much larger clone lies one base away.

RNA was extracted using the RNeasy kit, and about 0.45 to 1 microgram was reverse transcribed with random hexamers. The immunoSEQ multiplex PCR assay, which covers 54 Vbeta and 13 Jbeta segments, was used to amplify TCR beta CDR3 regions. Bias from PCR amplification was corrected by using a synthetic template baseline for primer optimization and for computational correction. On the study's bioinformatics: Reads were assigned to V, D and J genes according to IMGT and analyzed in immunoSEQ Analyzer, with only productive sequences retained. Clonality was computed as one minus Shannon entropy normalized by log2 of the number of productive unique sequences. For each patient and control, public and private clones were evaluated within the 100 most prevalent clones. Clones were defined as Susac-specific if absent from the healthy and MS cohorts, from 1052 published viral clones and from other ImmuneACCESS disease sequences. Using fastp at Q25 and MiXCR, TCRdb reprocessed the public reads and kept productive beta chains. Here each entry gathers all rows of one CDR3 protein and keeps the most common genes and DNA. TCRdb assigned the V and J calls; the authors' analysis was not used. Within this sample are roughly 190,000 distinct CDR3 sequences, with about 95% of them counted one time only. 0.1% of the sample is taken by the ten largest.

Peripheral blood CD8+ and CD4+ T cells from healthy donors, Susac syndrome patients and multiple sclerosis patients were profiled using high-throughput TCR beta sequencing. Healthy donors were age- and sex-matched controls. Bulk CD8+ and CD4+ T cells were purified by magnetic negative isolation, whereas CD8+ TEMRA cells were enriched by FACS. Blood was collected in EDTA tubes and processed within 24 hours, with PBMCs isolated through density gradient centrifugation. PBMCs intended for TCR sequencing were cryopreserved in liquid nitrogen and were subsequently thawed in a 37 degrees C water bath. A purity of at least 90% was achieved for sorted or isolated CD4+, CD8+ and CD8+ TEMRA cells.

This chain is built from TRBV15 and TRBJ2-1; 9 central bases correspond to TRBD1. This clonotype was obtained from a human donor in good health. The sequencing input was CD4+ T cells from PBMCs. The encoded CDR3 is CATSSSGTGWNNEQFF. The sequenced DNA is TGTGCCACCAGCAGCTCCGGGACAGGGTGGAACAATGAGCAGTTCTTC.